The sequence of this T cell receptor (beta chain) was determined in a study of blood T cell repertoires in COVID-19. This clone showed up just once. The same CDR3 can be traced to other DNA sequences in this sample. The CDR3 is 15 amino acids. Germline V gene sequence: CDR1 MNHEY, CDR2 SVGAGI. The V gene end was trimmed by 6 bases and the J gene end by 4 bases; junction bases not matched to a gene: 9. The data were produced by immunoSEQ multiplex PCR, yet TCRdb's version contains in-frame clones alone and is incomplete. The repertoire has fewer than 350,000 clones, approximately 90% of them found once; the top ten carry 3.9%.

The genes are TRBV6-5 and TRBJ2-7; TRBD1 aligns across 10 bases. Sequencing was carried out using peripheral blood. The TCR sequence derives from a woman aged 60-75 years with COVID-19, enrolled during active disease. CDR3 loop: CASRIRDRGSYEQYF. Written as DNA, the CDR3 is TGTGCCAGCAGAATCCGGGACAGGGGATCGTACGAGCAGTACTTC.